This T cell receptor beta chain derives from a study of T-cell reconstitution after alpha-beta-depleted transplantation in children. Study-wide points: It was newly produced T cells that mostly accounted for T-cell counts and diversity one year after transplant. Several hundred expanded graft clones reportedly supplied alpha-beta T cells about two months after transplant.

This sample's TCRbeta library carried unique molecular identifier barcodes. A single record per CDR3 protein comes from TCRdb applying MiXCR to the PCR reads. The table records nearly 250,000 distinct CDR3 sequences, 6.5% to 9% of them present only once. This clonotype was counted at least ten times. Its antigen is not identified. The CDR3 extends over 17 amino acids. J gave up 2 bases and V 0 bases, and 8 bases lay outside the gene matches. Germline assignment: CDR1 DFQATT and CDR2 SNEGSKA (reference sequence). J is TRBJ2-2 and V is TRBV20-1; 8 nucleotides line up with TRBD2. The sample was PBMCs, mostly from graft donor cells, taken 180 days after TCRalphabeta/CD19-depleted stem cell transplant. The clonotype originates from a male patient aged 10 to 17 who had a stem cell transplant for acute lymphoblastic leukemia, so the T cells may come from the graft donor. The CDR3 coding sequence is TGCAGTGCTAGAGATCCAACGGGGGGGCGAAACACCGGGGAGCTGTTTTTT. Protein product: CSARDPTGGRNTGELFF.